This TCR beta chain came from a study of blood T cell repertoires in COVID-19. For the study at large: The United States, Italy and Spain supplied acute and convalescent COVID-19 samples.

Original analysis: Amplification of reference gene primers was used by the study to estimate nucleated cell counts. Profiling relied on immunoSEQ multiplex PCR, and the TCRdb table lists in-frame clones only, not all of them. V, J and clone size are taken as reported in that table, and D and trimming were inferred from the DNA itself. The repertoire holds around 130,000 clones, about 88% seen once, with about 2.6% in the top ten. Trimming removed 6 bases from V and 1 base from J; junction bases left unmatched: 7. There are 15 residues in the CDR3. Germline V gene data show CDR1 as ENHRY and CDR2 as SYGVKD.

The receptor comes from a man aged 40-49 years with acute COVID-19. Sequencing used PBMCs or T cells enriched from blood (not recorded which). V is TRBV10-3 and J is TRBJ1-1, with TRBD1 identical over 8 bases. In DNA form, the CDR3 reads TGTGCCATCAGGTTACAGGGGGTAGGGAACACTGAAGCTTTCTTT. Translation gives CAIRLQGVGNTEAFF.